The 17 T cell receptor beta chains given below trace back to one sample, sequenced in a study of Tregs in tolerant kidney transplant recipients. Their antigens remain unidentified. TCRdb's table, derived via immunoSEQ multiplex PCR, lists solely in-frame clones and lacks some. The sample holds roughly 9,400 clones; 45% to 50% are singletons and the top ten take approximately 5.9%. Material: CD4+ T cells from blood cultured with allogeneic cells. The receptors shown here come from a human donor in good health.

The chain couples TRBV19 to TRBJ1-3; possible D gene TRBD1, 5 bases. The germline V gene has CDR1 LNHDA and CDR2 SQIVND (reference sequence). The CDR3 contains 19 residues. Trimming took off 4 bases at V and 0 bases at J, with 22 bases between the two ends. CDR3 sequence: CASSREQVSNLYSGNTIYF. The CDR3 nucleotides read TGTGCCAGTAGTAGGGAACAGGTGTCGAATTTATACTCTGGAAACACCATATATTTT.

The chain uses TRBV6-1 and TRBJ2-3; no clear D gene. Trimming removed 5 bases at V and 0 bases at J, with 3 bases between. The CDR3 totals 12 residues. From germline, CDR1 is MNHNS and CDR2 SASEGT. CDR3 in amino acids: CASSRSTDTQYF. The CDR3 DNA sequence: TGTGCCAGCAGTCGGAGCACAGATACGCAGTATTTT.

The V call is TRBV19, the J call TRBJ2-1; possibly TRBD2 for D (5 bases). CDR3 length equals 15 residues. The V end was cut by 5 bases, the J end by 0 bases, with 11 bases between. Germline CDR1 and CDR2: LNHDA and SQIVND (reference sequence). The CDR3 here is CASSSGLSSYNEQFF. In nucleotides, the CDR3 is TGTGCCAGTAGTTCCGGACTCAGCTCCTACAATGAGCAGTTCTTC.

This clone has just a few counts. The chain has TRBV6-5 and TRBJ1-2; a weak D match, TRBD1 (5 bases). The germline CDR1 and CDR2 sequences are MNHEY and SVGAGI. V was clipped by 7 bases and J by 8 bases, with 17 bases between them. The CDR3 sequence is 13 residues long. The CDR3 coding sequence is TGTGCCAGCACGGGAACCCAGGGACGAGGCTACACCTTC. This translates into CASTGTQGRGYTF.

The chain combines TRBV7-2 with TRBJ2-2; D gene ambiguous. The germline gives CDR1 SGHTA, CDR2 FQGNSA. This CDR3 has 11 amino acids. The V end was cut by 10 bases, the J end by 6 bases, with 9 bases between. The CDR3: CATRIAGELFF. The DNA for the CDR3 is TGTGCCACCAGAATCGCCGGGGAGCTGTTTTTT.

Only a few counts were recorded for this clone. The chain links TRBV4-3 to TRBJ1-1; D not resolved. There are 14 residues in the CDR3. CDR1 is LGHNA, CDR2 YSLEER, per germline. Trimming stripped 3 bases from V and 1 base from J, with 9 bases between. This CDR3 reads CASSHHPGNTEAFF. CDR3 sequence (DNA): TGCGCCAGCAGCCATCATCCGGGGAACACTGAAGCTTTCTTT.

This clone is deemed medium-sized (0.01 to 0.1%). The chain carries TRBV6-5 and TRBJ1-2, with D uncertain. There are 13 residues in the CDR3. V was cut by 8 bases and J by 6 bases, with 16 bases left in between. Per germline, CDR1 MNHEY and CDR2 SVGAGI. CDR3 sequence: CASGRGSIDGYTF. The CDR3 DNA is TGTGCCAGCGGTAGAGGGAGTATCGATGGCTACACCTTC.

The chain carries TRBV20-1 and TRBJ2-7; the D is unclear. Germline CDR1 is DFQATT and CDR2 is SNEGSKA (reference sequence). The CDR3 runs 11 residues. The CDR3 protein is CSLLSGYEQYF. Written as DNA, the CDR3 is TGCAGCCTTCTTAGTGGCTACGAGCAGTACTTC.

About this clone: A junction end diverges from the germline sequence, so it may reflect a read error. This sequence joins TRBV13 and TRBJ1-2, with 7 bases lining up with TRBD1. Per the germline V gene, CDR1 is PRHDT and CDR2 is FYEKMQ (reference sequence). This CDR3 has 15 amino acids. CDR3 sequence (DNA): TGCGCCAGCAGCCAAGTGGAGGGACAGCTTTATGGCTACACCTTC. Its translation is CASSQVEGQLYGYTF.

This clone came up a few times. The genes are TRBV19 and TRBJ1-2; possibly TRBD1 for D (6 bases). This CDR3 comprises 14 residues. The germline gives CDR1 LNHDA, CDR2 SQIVND (reference sequence). V dropped 3 bases and J dropped 5 bases, with 13 bases sitting between them. Here the CDR3 reads CASSIRGGAYGYTF. The DNA for the CDR3 is TGTGCCAGTAGTATCAGGGGAGGGGCATATGGCTACACCTTC.

The chain employs TRBV4-2 and TRBJ2-5; 9 bases line up with TRBD2. The CDR3 is made up of 16 amino acids. V lost 0 bases and J lost 4; bases outside the gene matches: 6. Looked up from germline, CDR1 is LGHNA and CDR2 is YNFKEQ. The CDR3 spells CASSQERLAGIETQYF. CDR3 sequence (DNA): TGTGCCAGCAGCCAAGAACGCCTAGCGGGGATAGAGACCCAGTACTTC.

This clone was found a few times. The chain combines TRBV6-5 with TRBJ1-2; tentatively, D is TRBD1 (5 bases). Germline V gives CDR1 MNHEY, CDR2 SVGAGI. The CDR3 is 13 residues long. V dropped 6 bases and J dropped 2 bases, with 10 bases sitting between them. The CDR3 region is CASRLDRNYGYTF. CDR3 nucleotides: TGTGCCAGCAGACTCGACAGAAACTATGGCTACACCTTC.

This clone was seen more than once but under ten times. V and J are TRBV5-5 and TRBJ1-1; TRBD1 matches at 8 bases. The trim removed 2 bases at V and 1 base at J, leaving 4 bases unmatched. Per the germline V gene, CDR1 is SGHKS and CDR2 is YYEKEE (reference sequence). The CDR3 length is 15 residues. This chain's CDR3 is CASSFGRGRNTEAFF. The CDR3 DNA sequence: TGTGCCAGCAGCTTTGGCAGGGGGCGGAACACTGAAGCTTTCTTT.

This clone occurred a few times. V gene TRBV27 combines with J gene TRBJ1-5; D is perhaps TRBD1 (5 bases). Germline V gene data show CDR1 as MNHEY and CDR2 as SMNVEV (reference sequence). With 5 bases removed from V and 7 bases from J, the gap between germline ends came to 15 bases. The CDR3 is 14 residues long. CDR3 region: CASSLFPGNQPQHF. The CDR3, as DNA: TGTGCCAGCAGTCTATTTCCAGGGAACCAGCCCCAGCATTTT.

The chain couples TRBV6-5 to TRBJ1-3; TRBD1 might be the D (5 bases). In germline, CDR1 is MNHEY, CDR2 SVGAGI. This CDR3 spans 13 amino acids. Trimming left V 8 bases short and J 4 bases short, with 12 bases between. The CDR3 bases are TGTGCCAGCGGGGCTGGGAGGGGAAACACCATATATTTT. It yields the protein CASGAGRGNTIYF.

The chain recombines TRBV11-2 with TRBJ1-2, with D possibly matching TRBD1 (5 bases). The CDR3 contains 13 residues. V lost 1 base and J lost 6, with 9 bases in between. Germline V gene sequence: CDR1 SGHAT, CDR2 FQNNGV. The CDR3 nucleotides are TGTGCCAGCAGCTTAGGGGCAGGGAATGGCTACACCTTC. Translating gives CASSLGAGNGYTF.

The chain couples TRBV6-6 to TRBJ2-7, with TRBD1 identical over 8 bases. V dropped 5 bases and J dropped 4; count of bases not matched to a gene: 10. The V gene's germline CDR1 is MNHNY and CDR2 SVGAGI (reference sequence). This CDR3 region has 15 residues. CDR3 in DNA: TGTGCCAGCAGTGACCGAGGACAGGGTCCTTACGAGCAGTACTTC. It specifies CASSDRGQGPYEQYF.